This is a list of T cell receptor beta chains from one sample in a study of T-cell reconstitution after alpha-beta-depleted transplantation in children. A single record per CDR3 protein comes from TCRdb applying MiXCR to the PCR reads. The sample consists of 500,000 to 750,000 distinct CDR3 sequences, 10% to 15% of them appearing once. The specimen comprised PBMCs, mostly from graft donor cells, sampled 360 days after TCRalphabeta/CD19-depleted stem cell transplant. These receptors originate from a male patient between 10 and 17 years old who had a stem cell transplant for acute myeloid leukemia, so the T cells may come from the graft donor. The CDR3 runs from the conserved cysteine through the conserved F or W. The order of the fields is clone size, V gene, D gene, J gene, CDR3 protein, CDR3 DNA. A D gene is named only where the DNA matches it firmly. Rows give clone size only sometimes, using once, few, many, or a class for an expanded clone.

-	TRBV7-8	-	TRBJ2-7	CASSLQRTYEQYF	TGTGCCAGCAGCTTACAGCGGACCTACGAGCAGTACTTC
few	TRBV28	TRBD1	TRBJ2-7	CASSFPLGQDLYEQYF	TGTGCCAGCAGTTTCCCATTAGGACAGGACCTATACGAGCAGTACTTC
many	TRBV12-3/TRBV12-4	TRBD2	TRBJ2-1	CASSRAGLALGNEQFF	TGTGCCAGCTCCAGAGCGGGACTAGCGTTGGGCAATGAGCAGTTCTTC
few	TRBV6-4	TRBD2	TRBJ2-1	CASSEGGRARNEQFF	TGTGCCAGCAGTGAGGGCGGGAGGGCCAGGAATGAGCAGTTCTTC
many	TRBV28	-	TRBJ2-7	CASSFTASVVF	TGTGCCAGCAGTTTTACGGCTAGCGTAGTCTTC
-	TRBV7-2	-	TRBJ2-7	CASSLERRGLGDEQYF	TGTGCCAGCAGCTTAGAGCGTAGGGGCCTCGGGGACGAGCAGTACTTC
many	TRBV14	-	TRBJ1-1	CASSGTTTNGEAFF	TGTGCCAGCAGCGGAACAACTACGAATGGTGAAGCTTTCTTT
-	TRBV5-1	-	TRBJ1-1	CASSFDRYTEAFF	TGCGCCAGCAGCTTCGACAGGTACACTGAAGCTTTCTTT
-	TRBV7-9	-	TRBJ1-6	CASSRGSRSPLHF	TGTGCCAGCAGCAGGGGATCGCGTTCACCCCTCCACTTT
few	TRBV5-4	-	TRBJ2-3	CASTPGGRVVDTQYF	TGTGCCAGCACCCCAGGCGGAAGGGTAGTAGATACGCAGTATTTT
-	TRBV7-2	-	TRBJ2-4	CASSSSGPLAKNIQYF	TGTGCCAGCAGCTCCAGCGGGCCACTAGCCAAAAACATTCAGTACTTC
-	TRBV3-1	TRBD2	TRBJ2-5	CASSQVPSGRGGQETQYF	TGTGCCAGCAGCCAAGTTCCTAGCGGGAGGGGAGGACAAGAGACCCAGTACTTC
few	TRBV5-6	-	TRBJ1-6	CASSWRQAVVVSPLHF	TGTGCCAGCAGCTGGCGACAGGCGGTCGTGGTTTCACCCCTCCACTTT
-	TRBV7-2	TRBD2	TRBJ2-7	CASSLASLLAGSSYEQYF	TGTGCCAGCAGTCTAGCTTCATTACTAGCGGGAAGCTCCTACGAGCAGTACTTC
-	TRBV11-2	TRBD1	TRBJ2-2	CASSALQGAAPFKNTGELFF	TGTGCCAGCAGCGCGCTACAGGGGGCAGCTCCTTTTAAGAACACCGGGGAGCTGTTTTTT
-	TRBV29-1	TRBD1	TRBJ1-5	CSVCEGTTGGQPQHF	TGCAGCGTTTGTGAGGGAACCACAGGGGGCCAGCCCCAGCATTTT
-	TRBV20-1	-	TRBJ2-7	CSALNYEQYF	TGCAGTGCTCTGAACTACGAGCAGTACTTC
-	TRBV6-5	TRBD2	TRBJ2-3	CASSYSGEGRVDSTDTQYF	TGTGCCAGCAGTTACTCGGGGGAGGGCAGGGTGGATAGCACAGATACGCAGTATTTT